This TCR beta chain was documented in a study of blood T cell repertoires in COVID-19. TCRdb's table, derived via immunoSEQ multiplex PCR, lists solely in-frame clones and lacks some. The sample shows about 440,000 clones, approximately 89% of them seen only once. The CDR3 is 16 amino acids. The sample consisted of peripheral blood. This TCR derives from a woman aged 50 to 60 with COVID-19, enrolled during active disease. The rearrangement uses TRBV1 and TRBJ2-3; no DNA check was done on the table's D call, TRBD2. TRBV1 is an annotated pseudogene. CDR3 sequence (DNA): TGCACCAGCAGCCAAGCCCAGCGGGGGGACATGAATACGCAGTATTTT. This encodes CTSSQAQRGDMNTQYF.